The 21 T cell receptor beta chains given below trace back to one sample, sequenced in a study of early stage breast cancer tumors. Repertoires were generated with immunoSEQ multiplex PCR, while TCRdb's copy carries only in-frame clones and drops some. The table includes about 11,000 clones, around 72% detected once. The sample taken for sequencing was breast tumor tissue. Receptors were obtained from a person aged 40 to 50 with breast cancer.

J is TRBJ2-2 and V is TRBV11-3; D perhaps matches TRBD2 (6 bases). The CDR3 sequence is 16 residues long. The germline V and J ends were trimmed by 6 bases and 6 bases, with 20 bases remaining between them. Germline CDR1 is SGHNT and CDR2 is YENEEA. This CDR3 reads CASSLAGTTKAGELFF. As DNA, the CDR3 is TGTGCCAGCAGTCTCGCGGGGACGACGAAGGCCGGGGAGCTGTTTTTT.

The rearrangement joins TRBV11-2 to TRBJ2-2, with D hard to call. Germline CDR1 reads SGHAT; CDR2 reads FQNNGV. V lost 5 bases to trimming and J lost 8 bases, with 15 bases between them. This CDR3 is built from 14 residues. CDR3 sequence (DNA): TGTGCCAGCAGCCCGCGGCCCGTACTAGGGGAGCTGTTTTTT. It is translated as CASSPRPVLGELFF.

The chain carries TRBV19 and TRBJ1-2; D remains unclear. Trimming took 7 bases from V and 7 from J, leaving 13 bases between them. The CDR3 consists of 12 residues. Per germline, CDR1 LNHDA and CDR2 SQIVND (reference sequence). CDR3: CASTPNDVGYTF. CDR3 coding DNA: TGTGCCAGTACCCCAAATGACGTTGGCTACACCTTC.

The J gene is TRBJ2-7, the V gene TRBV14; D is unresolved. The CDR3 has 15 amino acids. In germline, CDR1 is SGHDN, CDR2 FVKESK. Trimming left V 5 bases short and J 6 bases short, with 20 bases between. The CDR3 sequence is CASSIRAGPTGEQYF. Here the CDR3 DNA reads TGTGCCAGCAGCATCCGGGCAGGCCCAACGGGCGAGCAGTACTTC.

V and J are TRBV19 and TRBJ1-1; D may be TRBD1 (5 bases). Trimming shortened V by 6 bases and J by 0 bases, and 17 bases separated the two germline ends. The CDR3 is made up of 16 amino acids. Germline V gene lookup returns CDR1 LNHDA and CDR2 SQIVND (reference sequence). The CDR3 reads CASSKAGNRMNTEAFF. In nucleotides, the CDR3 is TGTGCCAGTAGCAAGGCAGGGAACCGTATGAACACTGAAGCTTTCTTT.

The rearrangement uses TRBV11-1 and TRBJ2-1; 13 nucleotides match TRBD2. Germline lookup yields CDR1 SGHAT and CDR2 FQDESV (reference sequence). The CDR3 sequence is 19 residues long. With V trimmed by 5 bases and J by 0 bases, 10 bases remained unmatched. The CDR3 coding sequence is TGTGCCAGCAGCCCTCGGACTAGCGGGAGCCGGAGCTCCTACAATGAGCAGTTCTTC. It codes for CASSPRTSGSRSSYNEQFF.

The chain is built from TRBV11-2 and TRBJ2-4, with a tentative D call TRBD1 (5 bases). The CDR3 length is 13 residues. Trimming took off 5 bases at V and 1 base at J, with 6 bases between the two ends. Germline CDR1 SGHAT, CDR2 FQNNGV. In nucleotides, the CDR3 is TGTGCCAGCAGCCCAGGGGCCAAAAACATTCAGTACTTC. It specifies CASSPGAKNIQYF.

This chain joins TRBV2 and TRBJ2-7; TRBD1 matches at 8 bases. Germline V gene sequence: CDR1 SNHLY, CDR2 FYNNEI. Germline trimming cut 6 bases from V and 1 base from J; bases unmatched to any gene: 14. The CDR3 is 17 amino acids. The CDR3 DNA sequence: TGTGCCAGCAGGGGGCCCGGACAGGGTAGTATATCCTACGAGCAGTACTTC. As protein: CASRGPGQGSISYEQYF. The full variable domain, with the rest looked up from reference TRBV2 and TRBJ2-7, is EPEVTQTPSHQVTQMGQEVILRCVPISNHLYFYWYRQILGQKVEFLVSFYNNEISEKSEIFDDQFSVERPDGSNFTLKIRSTKLEDSAMYFCASRGPGQGSISYEQYFGPGTRLTVT.

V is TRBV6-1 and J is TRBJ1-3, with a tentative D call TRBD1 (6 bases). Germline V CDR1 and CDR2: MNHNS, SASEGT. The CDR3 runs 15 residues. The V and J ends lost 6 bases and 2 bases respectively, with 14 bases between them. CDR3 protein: CASRRTQGPGNTIYF. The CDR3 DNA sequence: TGTGCCAGCAGGAGGACCCAGGGGCCTGGAAACACCATATATTTT.

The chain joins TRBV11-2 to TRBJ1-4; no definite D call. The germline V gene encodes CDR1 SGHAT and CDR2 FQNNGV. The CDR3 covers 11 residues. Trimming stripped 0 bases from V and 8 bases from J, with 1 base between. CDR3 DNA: TGTGCCAGCAGCTTAGAAGAAAAACTGTTTTTT. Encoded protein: CASSLEEKLFF.

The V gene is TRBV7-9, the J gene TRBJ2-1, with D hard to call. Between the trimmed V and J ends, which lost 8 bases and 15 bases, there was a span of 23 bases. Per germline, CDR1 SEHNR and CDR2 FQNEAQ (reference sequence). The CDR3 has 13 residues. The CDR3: CASSTRQTLRAFF. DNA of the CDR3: TGTGCCAGCTCGACCCGACAAACCCTAAGGGCGTTCTTC.

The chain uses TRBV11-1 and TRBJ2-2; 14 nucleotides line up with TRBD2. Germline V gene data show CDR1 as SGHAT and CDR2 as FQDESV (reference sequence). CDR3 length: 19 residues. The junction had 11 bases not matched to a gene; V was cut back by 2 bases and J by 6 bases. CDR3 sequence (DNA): TGTGCCAGCAGCTTACGCGGCATGGGACTAGCGGGAGAGGCCGGGGAGCTGTTTTTT. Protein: CASSLRGMGLAGEAGELFF.

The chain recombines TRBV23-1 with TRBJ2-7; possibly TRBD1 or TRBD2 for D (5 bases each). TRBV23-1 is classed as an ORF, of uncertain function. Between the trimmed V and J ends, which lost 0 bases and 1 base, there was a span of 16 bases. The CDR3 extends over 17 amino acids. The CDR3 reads CASSQSPWDGNSYEQYF. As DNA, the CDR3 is TGCGCCAGCAGTCAATCACCGTGGGACGGCAATTCCTACGAGCAGTACTTC.

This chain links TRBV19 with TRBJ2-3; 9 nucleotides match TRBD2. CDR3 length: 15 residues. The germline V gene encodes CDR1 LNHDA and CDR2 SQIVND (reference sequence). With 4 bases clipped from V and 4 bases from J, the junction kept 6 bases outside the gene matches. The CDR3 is CASSTSGNKADTQYF. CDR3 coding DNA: TGTGCCAGTAGTACTAGCGGGAATAAGGCAGATACGCAGTATTTT.

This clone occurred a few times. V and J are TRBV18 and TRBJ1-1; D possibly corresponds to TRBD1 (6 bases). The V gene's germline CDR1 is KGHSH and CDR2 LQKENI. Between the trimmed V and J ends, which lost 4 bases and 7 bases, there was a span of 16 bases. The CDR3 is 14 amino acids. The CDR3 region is CASSLQGNLGEAFF. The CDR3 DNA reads TGTGCCAGCTCACTACAGGGTAACTTGGGTGAAGCTTTCTTT.

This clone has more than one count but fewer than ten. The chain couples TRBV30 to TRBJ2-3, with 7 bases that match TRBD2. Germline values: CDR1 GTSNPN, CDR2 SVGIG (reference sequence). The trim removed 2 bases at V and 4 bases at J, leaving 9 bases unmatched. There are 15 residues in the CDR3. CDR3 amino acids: CAWSRVGGRADTQYF. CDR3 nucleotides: TGTGCCTGGAGTCGGGTCGGGGGGAGGGCAGATACGCAGTATTTT.

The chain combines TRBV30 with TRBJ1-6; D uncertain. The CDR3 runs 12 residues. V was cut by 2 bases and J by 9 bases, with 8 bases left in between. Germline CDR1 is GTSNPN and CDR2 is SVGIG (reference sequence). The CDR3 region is CAWSLQLSPLHF. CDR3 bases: TGTGCCTGGAGTCTTCAGCTTTCACCCCTCCACTTT.

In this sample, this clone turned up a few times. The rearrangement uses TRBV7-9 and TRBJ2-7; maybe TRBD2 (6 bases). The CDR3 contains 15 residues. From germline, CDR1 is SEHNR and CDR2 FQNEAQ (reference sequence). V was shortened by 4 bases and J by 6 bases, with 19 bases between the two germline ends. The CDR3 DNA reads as TGTGCCAGCAGCTCCCGGACTGGAGGGGTGGTCGAGCAGTACTTC. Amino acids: CASSSRTGGVVEQYF.

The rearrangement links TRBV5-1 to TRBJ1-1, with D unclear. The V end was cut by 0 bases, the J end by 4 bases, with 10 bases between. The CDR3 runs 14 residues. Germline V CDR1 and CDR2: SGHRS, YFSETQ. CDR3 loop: CASSLGRVGTEAFF. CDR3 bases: TGCGCCAGCAGCTTGGGTAGGGTCGGCACTGAAGCTTTCTTT.

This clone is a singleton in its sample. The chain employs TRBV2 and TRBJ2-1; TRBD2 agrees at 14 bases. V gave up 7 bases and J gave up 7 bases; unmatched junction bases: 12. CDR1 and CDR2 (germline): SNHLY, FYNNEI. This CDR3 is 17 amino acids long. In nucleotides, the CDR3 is TGTGCCAGCAACCCGGGACTAGCGGGAGAAAATGGTAATGAGCAGTTCTTC. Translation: CASNPGLAGENGNEQFF.

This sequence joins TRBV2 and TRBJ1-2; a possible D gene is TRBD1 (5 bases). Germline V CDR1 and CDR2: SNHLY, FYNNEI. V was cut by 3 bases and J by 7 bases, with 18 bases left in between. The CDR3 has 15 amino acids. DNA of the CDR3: TGTGCCAGCAGTGATGCCCGCGGGGGTGAGGCTGGCTACACCTTC. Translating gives CASSDARGGEAGYTF. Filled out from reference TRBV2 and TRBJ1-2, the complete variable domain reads EPEVTQTPSHQVTQMGQEVILRCVPISNHLYFYWYRQILGQKVEFLVSFYNNEISEKSEIFDDQFSVERPDGSNFTLKIRSTKLEDSAMYFCASSDARGGEAGYTFGSGTRLTVV.